This section outlines one T cell receptor (beta chain) sequence together with its context. No antigen is known for it. In germline, CDR1 is MNHEY, CDR2 SMNVEV (reference sequence). V dropped 3 bases and J dropped 1; count of bases not matched to a gene: 4. The CDR3 sequence is 15 residues long. The assay was immunoSEQ multiplex PCR, and TCRdb's table has in-frame clones only and misses some. The sample shows about 98,000 clones, 82% of them seen only once. This entry belongs to a study of radiotherapy plus CTLA-4 blockade in lung cancer. Study-level findings and limits: Researchers report tumor-derived TCR clones expanding in blood after radiotherapy plus ipilimumab.

The sequence came from a human donor with non-small cell lung cancer who had a partial response to radiotherapy plus ipilimumab. Material: peripheral blood, obtained from a patient treated with radiotherapy plus ipilimumab. The V gene is TRBV27, the J gene TRBJ2-7, with 9 bases lining up with TRBD2. The CDR3 protein is CASSFQTSGSYEQYF. CDR3 nucleotide sequence: TGTGCCAGCAGTTTTCAGACTAGCGGTTCCTACGAGCAGTACTTC.